This T cell receptor beta chain was found in a study of shared clonotypes between healthy human individuals. Libraries were prepared by immunoSEQ multiplex PCR; TCRdb keeps only in-frame clonotypes and omits some of them. This sample has more than 850,000 clones, with 70% to 80% found just once. Sequencing was performed on memory CD4+ T cells from PBMCs. The subset: CD45RA-negative fraction. The clonotype was recovered from a man aged 18 to 30 in good health. Some clones in this sample may be carry-over from other donors' samples.

The CDR3 is CASSSWMGQGTWAHTGELFF. CDR3 sequence (DNA): TGCGCCAGCAGCTCCTGGATGGGACAGGGTACTTGGGCGCACACCGGGGAGCTGTTTTTT. The V gene is TRBV5-1, the J gene TRBJ2-2; TRBD1 aligns across 9 bases. This CDR3 is built from 20 residues. Germline-derived CDR1 and CDR2 are SGHRS and YFSETQ. V lost 3 bases to trimming and J lost 3 bases; unmatched junction nucleotides: 18.